The source of this T cell receptor beta chain is a study of blood T cell repertoires in COVID-19. Study in general: Collection of acute and convalescent COVID-19 samples took place in the United States, Italy and Spain.

Study processing details: Amplification of reference gene primers provided the estimated nucleated cell counts. TCRdb keeps only in-frame clones here, not all; method: immunoSEQ multiplex PCR. D and trimming were read from the DNA, whereas the V and J calls and clone size are those reported in that table. The data contain roughly 330,000 clones, around 87% of them seen just once; the ten biggest clones take up 5.3%. Clinical history reported by participants formed the basis on which cohorts were assigned. Recovered status applied to Cohort 3 donors who had two consecutive negative PCRs. It also applied to those with clearance or with symptom resolution. This clone was seen a handful of times. This TCR derives from a woman aged 25-40 years who had recovered from COVID-19. The sequencing sample was made of PBMCs or T cells enriched from blood (not recorded which).

The chain's CDR3 is CASSLEVGRAPFF. CDR3 bases: TGTGCCAGCAGCTTAGAGGTTGGCAGGGCCCCTTTCTTT. This chain uses TRBV7-2 with TRBJ1-1; D might be TRBD1 (5 bases). This CDR3 spans 13 amino acids. V lost 1 base, J lost 12 bases, and 15 bases lay in between. Looked up from germline, CDR1 is SGHTA and CDR2 is FQGNSA.